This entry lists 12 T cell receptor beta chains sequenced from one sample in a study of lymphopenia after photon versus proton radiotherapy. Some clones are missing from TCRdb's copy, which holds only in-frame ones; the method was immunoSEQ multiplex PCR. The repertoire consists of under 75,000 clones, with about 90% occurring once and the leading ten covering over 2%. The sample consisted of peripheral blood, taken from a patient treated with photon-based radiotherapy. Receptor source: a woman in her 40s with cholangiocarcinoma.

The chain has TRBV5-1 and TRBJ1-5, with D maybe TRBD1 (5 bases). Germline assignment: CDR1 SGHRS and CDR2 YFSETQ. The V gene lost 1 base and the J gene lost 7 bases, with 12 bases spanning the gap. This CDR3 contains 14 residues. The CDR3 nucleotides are TGCGCCAGCAGCTTGTTCGGGGCGGAACAGCCCCAGCATTTT. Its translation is CASSLFGAEQPQHF.

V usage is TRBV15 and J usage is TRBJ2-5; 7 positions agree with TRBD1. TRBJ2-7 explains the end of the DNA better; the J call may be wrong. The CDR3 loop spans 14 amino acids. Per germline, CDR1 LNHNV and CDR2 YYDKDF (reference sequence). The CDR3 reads CATSRDIAGGEQYF. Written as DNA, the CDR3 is TGTGCCACCAGCAGAGATATAGCAGGGGGCGAGCAGTACTTC.

DNA for the CDR3: TGTGCCAGCAGTGAAGCCGGCGGGAGGTACGAGCAGTACTTC. It yields the protein CASSEAGGRYEQYF. This chain joins TRBV6-1 and TRBJ2-7, with 8 bases aligning to TRBD2. The J segment lost 4 bases and the V segment lost 0 bases, leaving 2 bases of the junction unmatched. The CDR3 covers 14 residues. Per the germline V gene, CDR1 is MNHNS and CDR2 is SASEGT.

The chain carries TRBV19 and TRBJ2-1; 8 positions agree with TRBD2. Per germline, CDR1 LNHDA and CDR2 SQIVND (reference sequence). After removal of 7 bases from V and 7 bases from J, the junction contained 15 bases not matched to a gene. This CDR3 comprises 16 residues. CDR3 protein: CASMPSGGPKGNEQFF. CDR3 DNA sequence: TGTGCCAGTATGCCCTCGGGAGGGCCGAAGGGGAATGAGCAGTTCTTC.

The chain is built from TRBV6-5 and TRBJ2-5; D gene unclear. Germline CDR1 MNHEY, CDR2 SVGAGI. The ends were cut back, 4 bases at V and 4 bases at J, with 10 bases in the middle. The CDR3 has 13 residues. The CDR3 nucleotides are TGTGCCAGCAGTTTTAGCTTCCGAGAGACCCAGTACTTC. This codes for CASSFSFRETQYF.

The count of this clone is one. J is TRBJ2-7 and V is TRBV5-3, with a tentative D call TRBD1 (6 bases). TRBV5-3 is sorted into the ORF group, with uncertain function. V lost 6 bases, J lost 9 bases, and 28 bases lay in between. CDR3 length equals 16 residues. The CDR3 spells CARTLPPGQGVAGQYF. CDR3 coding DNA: TGTGCCAGAACCCTTCCTCCGGGACAAGGGGTGGCGGGGCAGTACTTC.

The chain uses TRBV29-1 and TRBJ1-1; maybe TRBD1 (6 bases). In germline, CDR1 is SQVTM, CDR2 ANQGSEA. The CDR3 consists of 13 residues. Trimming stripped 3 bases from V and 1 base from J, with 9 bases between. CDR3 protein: CSVDLQGNTEAFF. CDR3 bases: TGCAGCGTTGATTTACAGGGGAACACTGAAGCTTTCTTT.

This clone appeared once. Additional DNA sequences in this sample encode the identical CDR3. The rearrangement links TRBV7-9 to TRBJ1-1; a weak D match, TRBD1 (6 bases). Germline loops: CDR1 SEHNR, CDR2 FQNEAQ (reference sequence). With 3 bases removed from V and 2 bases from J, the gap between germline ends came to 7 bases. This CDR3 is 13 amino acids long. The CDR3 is CASSLTGNTEAFF. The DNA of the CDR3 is TGTGCCAGCAGCTTGACAGGAAACACTGAAGCTTTCTTT.

The CDR3, as DNA: TGTGCCAGCAGCGTATCGTTCAGGCCCGGCCGCACAGATACGCAGTATTTT. It codes for CASSVSFRPGRTDTQYF. The chain recombines TRBV9 with TRBJ2-3, with D unresolved. The V gene's germline CDR1 is SGDLS and CDR2 YYNGEE. The CDR3 sequence is 17 residues long. Trimming shortened V by 1 base and J by 1 base, and 16 bases separated the two germline ends.

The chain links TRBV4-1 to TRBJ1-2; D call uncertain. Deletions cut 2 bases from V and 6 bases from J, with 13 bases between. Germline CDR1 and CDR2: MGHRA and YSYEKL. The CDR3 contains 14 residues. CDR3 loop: CASSQPTGFDGYTF. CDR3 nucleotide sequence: TGCGCCAGCAGCCAACCCACGGGATTCGATGGCTACACCTTC.

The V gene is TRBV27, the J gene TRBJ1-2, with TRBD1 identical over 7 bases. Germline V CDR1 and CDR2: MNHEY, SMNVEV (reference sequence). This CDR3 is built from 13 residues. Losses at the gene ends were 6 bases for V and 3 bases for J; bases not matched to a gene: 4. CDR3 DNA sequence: TGTGCCAGCAGCCAAGACAGGGACTATGGCTACACCTTC. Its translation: CASSQDRDYGYTF.

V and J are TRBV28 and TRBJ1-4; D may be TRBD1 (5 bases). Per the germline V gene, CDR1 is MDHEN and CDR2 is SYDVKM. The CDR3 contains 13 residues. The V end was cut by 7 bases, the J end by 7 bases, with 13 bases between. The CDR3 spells CASNPVGGEKLFF. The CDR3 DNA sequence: TGTGCCAGCAACCCGGTGGGGGGTGAAAAACTGTTTTTT. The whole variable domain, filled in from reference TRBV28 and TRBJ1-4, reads DVKVTQSSRYLVKRTGEKVFLECVQDMDHENMFWYRQDPGLGLRLIYFSYDVKMKEKGDIPEGYSVSREKKERFSLILESASTNQTSMYLCASNPVGGEKLFFGSGTQLSVL.